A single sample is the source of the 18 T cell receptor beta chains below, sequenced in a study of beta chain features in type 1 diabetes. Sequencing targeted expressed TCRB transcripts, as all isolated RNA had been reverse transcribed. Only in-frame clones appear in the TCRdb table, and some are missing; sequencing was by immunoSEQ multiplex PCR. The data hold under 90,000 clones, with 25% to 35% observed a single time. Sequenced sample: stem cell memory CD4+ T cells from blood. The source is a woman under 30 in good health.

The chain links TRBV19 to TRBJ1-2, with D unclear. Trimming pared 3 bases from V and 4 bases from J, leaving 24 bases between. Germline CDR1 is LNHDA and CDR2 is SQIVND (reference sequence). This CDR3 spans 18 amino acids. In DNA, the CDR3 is TGTGCCAGTAGTATTAACCAACCGGCGCAGTCAGAGGGCTATGGCTACACCTTC. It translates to CASSINQPAQSEGYGYTF.

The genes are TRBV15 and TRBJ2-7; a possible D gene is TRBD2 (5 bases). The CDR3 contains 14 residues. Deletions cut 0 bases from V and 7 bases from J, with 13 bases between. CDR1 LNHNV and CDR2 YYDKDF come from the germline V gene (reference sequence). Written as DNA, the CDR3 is TGTGCCACCAGCAGAGATCCCGGGGTCTGGGAGCAGTACTTC. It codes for CATSRDPGVWEQYF.

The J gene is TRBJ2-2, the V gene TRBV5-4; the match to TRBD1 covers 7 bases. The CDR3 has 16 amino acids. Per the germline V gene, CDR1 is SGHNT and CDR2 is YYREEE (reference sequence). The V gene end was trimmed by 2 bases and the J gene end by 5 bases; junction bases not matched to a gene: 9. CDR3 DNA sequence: TGTGCCAGCAGCTTCTACGACAGGGCTGGGACCGGGGAGCTGTTTTTT. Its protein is CASSFYDRAGTGELFF.

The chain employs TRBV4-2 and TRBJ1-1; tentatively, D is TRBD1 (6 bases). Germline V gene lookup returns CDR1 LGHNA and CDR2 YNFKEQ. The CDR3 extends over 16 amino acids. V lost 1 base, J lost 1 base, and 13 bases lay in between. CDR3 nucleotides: TGTGCCAGCAGCCAAGTTCTCAACAGGGAGAACACTGAAGCTTTCTTT. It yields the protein CASSQVLNRENTEAFF.

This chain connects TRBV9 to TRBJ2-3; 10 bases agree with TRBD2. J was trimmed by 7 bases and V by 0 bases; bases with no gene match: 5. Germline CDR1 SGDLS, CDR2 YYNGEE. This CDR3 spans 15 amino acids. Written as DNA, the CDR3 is TGTGCCAGCAGCGTAGAGGCTAGCGGGAGCCATACGCAGTATTTT. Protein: CASSVEASGSHTQYF.

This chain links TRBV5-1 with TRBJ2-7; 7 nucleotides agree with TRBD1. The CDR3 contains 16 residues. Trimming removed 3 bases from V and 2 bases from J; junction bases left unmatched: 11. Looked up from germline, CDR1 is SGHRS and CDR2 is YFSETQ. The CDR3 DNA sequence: TGCGCCAGCAGCTCCACCAGGACAGGCGGTCCCTACGAGCAGTACTTC. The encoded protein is CASSSTRTGGPYEQYF.

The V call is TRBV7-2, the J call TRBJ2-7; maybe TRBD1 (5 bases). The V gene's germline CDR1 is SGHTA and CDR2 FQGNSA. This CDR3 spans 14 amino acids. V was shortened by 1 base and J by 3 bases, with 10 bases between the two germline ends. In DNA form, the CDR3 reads TGTGCCAGCAGCTTAGTCTTAGGGGACTACGAGCAGTACTTC. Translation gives CASSLVLGDYEQYF. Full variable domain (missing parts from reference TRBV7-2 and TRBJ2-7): GAGVSQSPSNKVTEKGKDVELRCDPISGHTALYWYRQSLGQGLEFLIYFQGNSAPDKSGLPSDRFSAERTGGSVSTLTIQRTQQEDSAVYLCASSLVLGDYEQYFGPGTRLTVT.

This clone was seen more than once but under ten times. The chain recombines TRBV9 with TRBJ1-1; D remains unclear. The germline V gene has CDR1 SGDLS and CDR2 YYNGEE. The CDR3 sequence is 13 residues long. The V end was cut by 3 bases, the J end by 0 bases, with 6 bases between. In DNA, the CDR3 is TGTGCCAGCAGCGGTACTTTGAACACTGAAGCTTTCTTT. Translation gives CASSGTLNTEAFF.

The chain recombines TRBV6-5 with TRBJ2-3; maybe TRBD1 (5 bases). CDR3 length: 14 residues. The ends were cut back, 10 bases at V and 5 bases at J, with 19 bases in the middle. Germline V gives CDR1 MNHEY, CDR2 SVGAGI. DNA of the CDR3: TGTGCCACCAACACCGGGCCCCAGGGAGATACGCAGTATTTT. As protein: CATNTGPQGDTQYF.

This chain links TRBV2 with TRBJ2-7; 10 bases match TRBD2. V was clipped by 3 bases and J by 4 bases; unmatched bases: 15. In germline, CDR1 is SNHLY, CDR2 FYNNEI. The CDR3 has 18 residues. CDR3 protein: CASSDLGRSGRIIYEQYF. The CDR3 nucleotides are TGTGCCAGCAGTGACCTAGGCCGTAGCGGGAGGATAATTTACGAGCAGTACTTC.

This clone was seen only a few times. This CDR3 reads CASSRGTYNEQFF. The DNA for the CDR3 is TGTGCCAGCTCGCGAGGGACTTACAATGAGCAGTTCTTC. V is TRBV18 and J is TRBJ2-1; possible D gene TRBD2, 6 bases. This CDR3 is 13 amino acids long. Trimming shortened V by 6 bases and J by 4 bases, and 10 bases separated the two germline ends. Germline-derived CDR1 and CDR2 are KGHSH and LQKENI.

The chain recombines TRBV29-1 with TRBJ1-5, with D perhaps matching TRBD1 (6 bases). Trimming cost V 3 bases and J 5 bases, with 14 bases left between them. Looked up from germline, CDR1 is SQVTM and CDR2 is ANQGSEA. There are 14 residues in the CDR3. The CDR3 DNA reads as TGCAGCGTTGAGGGCACAGGGTCGGATCAGCCCCAGCATTTT. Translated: CSVEGTGSDQPQHF.

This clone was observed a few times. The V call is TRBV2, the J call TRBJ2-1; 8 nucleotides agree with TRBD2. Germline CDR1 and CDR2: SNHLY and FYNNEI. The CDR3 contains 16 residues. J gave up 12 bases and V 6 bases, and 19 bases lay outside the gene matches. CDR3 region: CASRSLPGLGLKRQFF. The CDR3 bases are TGTGCCAGCAGGTCCCTACCGGGACTAGGTTTGAAACGGCAGTTCTTC.

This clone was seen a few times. This CDR3 reads CASSQDLGHTYNEQFF. The CDR3 DNA reads TGTGCCAGCAGCCAAGATCTCGGACACACCTACAATGAGCAGTTCTTC. This rearrangement joins TRBV4-2 to TRBJ2-1; D possibly corresponds to TRBD1 (5 bases). From germline, CDR1 is LGHNA and CDR2 YNFKEQ. Trimming stripped 0 bases from V and 2 bases from J, with 11 bases between. The CDR3 spans 16 residues.

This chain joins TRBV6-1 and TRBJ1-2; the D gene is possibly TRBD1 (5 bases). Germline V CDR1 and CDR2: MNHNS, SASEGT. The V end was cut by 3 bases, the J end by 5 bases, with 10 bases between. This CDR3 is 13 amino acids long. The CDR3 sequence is CASSEQGSYGYTF. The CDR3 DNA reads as TGTGCCAGCAGTGAGCAGGGAAGTTATGGCTACACCTTC.

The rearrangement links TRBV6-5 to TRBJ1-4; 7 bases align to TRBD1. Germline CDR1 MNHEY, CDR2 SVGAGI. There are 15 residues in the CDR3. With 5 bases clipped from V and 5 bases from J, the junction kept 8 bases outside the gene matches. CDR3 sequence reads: CASSGPGQPNEKLFF. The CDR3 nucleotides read TGTGCCAGCAGTGGCCCGGGACAGCCCAATGAAAAACTGTTTTTT.

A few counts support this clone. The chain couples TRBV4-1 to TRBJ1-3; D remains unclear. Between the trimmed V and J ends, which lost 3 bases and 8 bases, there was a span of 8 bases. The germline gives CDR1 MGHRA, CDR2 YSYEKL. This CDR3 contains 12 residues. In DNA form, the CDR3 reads TGCGCCAGCAGCCACCTCGGAGACACCATATATTTT. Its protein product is CASSHLGDTIYF.

The CDR3 protein is CASSYSAAGGTREQYF. In DNA form, the CDR3 reads TGTGCCAGCAGTTACTCGGCGGCGGGTGGAACAAGGGAGCAGTACTTC. This sequence joins TRBV6-5 and TRBJ2-7; D perhaps matches TRBD2 (5 bases). Trimming cost V 0 bases and J 7 bases, with 19 bases left between them. The CDR3 sequence is 16 residues long. The germline gives CDR1 MNHEY, CDR2 SVGAGI.